The 32 T cell receptor beta chains below come from one sample, sequenced in a study of PD-L1 blockade in urothelial cancer. Specified time point: pretreatment peripheral blood. Clones were read by immunoSEQ multiplex PCR, and TCRdb kept only the in-frame ones, dropping some. The sample records 130,000 or so clones, 70% to 85% being singletons. The sequencing used PBMCs, collected around atezolizumab (anti-PD-L1) treatment. These receptors were obtained from a man in his fifties or sixties with urothelial cancer.

This sequence joins TRBV28 and TRBJ1-4, with D perhaps matching TRBD1 (6 bases). Germline CDR1 MDHEN, CDR2 SYDVKM. This CDR3 spans 14 amino acids. Trimming left V 3 bases short and J 8 bases short, with 13 bases between. This CDR3 reads CASSFGGVDEKLFF. DNA for the CDR3: TGTGCCAGCAGTTTTGGGGGCGTCGACGAAAAACTGTTTTTT.

This rearrangement joins TRBV7-2 to TRBJ2-1; 8 bases align to TRBD2. The J segment lost 7 bases and the V segment lost 1 base, leaving 6 bases of the junction unmatched. The CDR3 has 15 residues. Germline V gene data show CDR1 as SGHTA and CDR2 as FQGNSA. The CDR3 bases are TGTGCCAGCAGCTTAGGCCCGGGACTAGGAAATGAGCAGTTCTTC. Residues: CASSLGPGLGNEQFF.

This chain links TRBV18 with TRBJ2-5, with 8 bases lining up with TRBD1. Trimming took 6 bases from V and 2 from J; bases not matched to a gene: 5. This CDR3 spans 14 amino acids. From germline, CDR1 is KGHSH and CDR2 LQKENI. The CDR3: CASSIDRGQETQYF. The DNA for the CDR3 is TGTGCCAGCTCGATAGACAGGGGACAAGAGACCCAGTACTTC. The variable domain in full, completed from reference TRBV18 and TRBJ2-5, reads NAGVMQNPRHLVRRRGQEARLRCSPMKGHSHVYWYRQLPEEGLKFMVYLQKENIIDESGMPKERFSAEFPKEGPSILRIQQVVRGDSAAYFCASSIDRGQETQYFGPGTRLLVL.

This clone was detected only a few times. The chain joins TRBV2 to TRBJ1-3; TRBD1 might be the D (6 bases). V lost 6 bases to trimming and J lost 3 bases, with 15 bases between them. This CDR3 spans 15 amino acids. CDR1 is SNHLY, CDR2 FYNNEI, per germline. CDR3 region: CASSLGGAFGNTIYF. Here the CDR3 DNA reads TGTGCCAGCAGCCTGGGGGGGGCGTTTGGAAACACCATATATTTT.

This chain connects TRBV18 to TRBJ2-7; 8 bases fit TRBD1. Trimming at V came to 5 bases and at J to 12 bases, leaving 15 bases not matched to a gene. The CDR3 has 14 residues. The germline CDR1 and CDR2 sequences are KGHSH and LQKENI. CDR3 coding DNA: TGTGCCAGCTCATCAACACGCGACAGGGGCGTCCCGTACTTC. This sequence encodes CASSSTRDRGVPYF.

The chain has TRBV6-5 and TRBJ1-3; 8 bases match TRBD1. Germline V lookup: CDR1 MNHEY, CDR2 SVGAGI. There are 15 residues in the CDR3. The junction had 3 bases not matched to a gene; V was cut back by 5 bases and J by 0 bases. The DNA of the CDR3 is TGTGCCAGCAGTCGGGACAGGAGCTCTGGAAACACCATATATTTT. This translates into CASSRDRSSGNTIYF.

This chain uses TRBV10-1 with TRBJ2-5, with a weak D call TRBD2 (6 bases). Deletions cut 5 bases from V and 2 bases from J, with 18 bases between. Germline V gene lookup returns CDR1 WNHNN and CDR2 SYGVQD (reference sequence). CDR3 size: 16 residues. CDR3 coding DNA: TGCGCCAGCAGTCTACTTCGGAGGGCTTGGCAAGAGACCCAGTACTTC. Translated, it gives CASSLLRRAWQETQYF.

The chain combines TRBV7-2 with TRBJ1-6; 7 bases fit TRBD1. The CDR3 loop spans 15 amino acids. V trimming: 5 bases; J trimming: 5 bases; junction bases outside the gene matches: 6. Per the germline V gene, CDR1 is SGHTA and CDR2 is FQGNSA. The CDR3 DNA reads as TGTGCCAGCAGCCTGAGGACAGGAGATAATTCACCCCTCCACTTT. Translation gives CASSLRTGDNSPLHF.

V is TRBV9 and J is TRBJ2-5; 12 positions agree with TRBD2. Trimming took 0 bases from V and 4 from J; bases not matched to a gene: 10. CDR1 is SGDLS, CDR2 YYNGEE, per germline. There are 18 residues in the CDR3. The CDR3 reads CASSVGLAGVGRRETQYF. CDR3 nucleotide sequence: TGTGCCAGCAGCGTAGGACTAGCGGGAGTTGGGCGGAGAGAGACCCAGTACTTC.

The chain carries TRBV9 and TRBJ2-1; 7 nucleotides agree with TRBD2. The length of the CDR3 is 11 residues. V was pared by 4 bases and J by 10 bases, with 2 bases of the junction left unmatched. Germline-derived CDR1 and CDR2 are SGDLS and YYNGEE. CDR3 amino acids: CASSPGLEQFF. The DNA for the CDR3 is TGTGCCAGCAGCCCGGGACTAGAGCAGTTCTTC.

The chain combines TRBV4-1 with TRBJ1-6; 7 nucleotides agree with TRBD1. Unmatched junction bases numbered 4, after V lost 4 bases and J lost 7 bases. Germline V gene data show CDR1 as MGHRA and CDR2 as YSYEKL. The CDR3 totals 14 residues. This CDR3 reads CASSRDRENSPLHF. In DNA form, the CDR3 reads TGCGCCAGCAGCCGCGACAGGGAGAATTCACCCCTCCACTTT.

The genes are TRBV5-5 and TRBJ2-3; D is perhaps TRBD2 (5 bases). Trimming stripped 0 bases from V and 4 bases from J, with 9 bases between. From germline, CDR1 is SGHKS and CDR2 YYEKEE (reference sequence). The CDR3 consists of 14 residues. This chain's CDR3 is CASSLGGSADTQYF. Written as DNA, the CDR3 is TGTGCCAGCAGCTTGGGAGGGAGTGCAGATACGCAGTATTTT.

The chain couples TRBV6-1 to TRBJ1-2; a weak D match, TRBD1 (6 bases). Trimming took off 6 bases at V and 4 bases at J, with 12 bases between the two ends. The CDR3 consists of 13 residues. The germline V gene encodes CDR1 MNHNS and CDR2 SASEGT. The CDR3 DNA sequence: TGTGCCAGCAGCCCAGGGGTGGGCTATGGCTACACCTTC. Amino acid sequence: CASSPGVGYGYTF.

The V gene is TRBV2, the J gene TRBJ2-7; 12 nucleotides align to TRBD2. The V segment lost 2 bases and the J segment 3 bases; nucleotides outside the gene matches: 2. Germline V gene sequence: CDR1 SNHLY, CDR2 FYNNEI. The length of the CDR3 is 15 residues. For the CDR3, the DNA is TGTGCCAGCAGTGAACGGACTAGCGGGGTCTACGAGCAGTACTTC. Residues: CASSERTSGVYEQYF.

The table lists this clone with a count of one. V usage is TRBV28 and J usage is TRBJ2-2, with TRBD1 matching over 11 bases. The germline CDR1 and CDR2 sequences are MDHEN and SYDVKM. The CDR3 totals 16 residues. With V trimmed by 6 bases and J by 5 bases, 8 bases remained unmatched. The DNA of the CDR3 is TGTGCCAGCAGCACCCTGGACAGGGGGCGAACCGGGGAGCTGTTTTTT. It codes for CASSTLDRGRTGELFF.

CDR3 coding DNA: TGTGCCAGCAGCCCGGGACAGGGGGTTGTTAACGGGGAGCTGTTTTTT. Translation: CASSPGQGVVNGELFF. The gene calls are TRBV5-4 and TRBJ2-2, with 11 bases identical to TRBD1. Germline CDR1 and CDR2: SGHNT and YYREEE (reference sequence). CDR3 size: 16 residues. V trimming: 4 bases; J trimming: 7 bases; junction bases outside the gene matches: 9.

V is TRBV4-1 and J is TRBJ2-5, with a tentative D call TRBD2 (6 bases). Trimming removed 6 bases at V and 1 base at J, with 18 bases between. This CDR3 has 16 residues. The germline V gene has CDR1 MGHRA and CDR2 YSYEKL. CDR3 amino acids: CASRPGTGDLQETQYF. The CDR3 DNA reads as TGCGCCAGCAGACCCGGGACGGGGGACCTCCAAGAGACCCAGTACTTC.

The rearrangement uses TRBV12-5 and TRBJ2-1; 8 positions match TRBD2. Trimming took 3 bases from V and 2 from J; bases not matched to a gene: 3. This CDR3 has 15 residues. From germline, CDR1 is LGHNT and CDR2 FRNRAP. In DNA, the CDR3 is TGTGCTAGTGGTTTCCGGGGGGGGGCCTACAATGAGCAGTTCTTC. It yields the protein CASGFRGGAYNEQFF.

The CDR3 DNA sequence: TGTGCCAGTACTCGAGACCCTAGCGGGACCAATGAGCAGTTCTTC. This sequence encodes CASTRDPSGTNEQFF. V gene TRBV19 combines with J gene TRBJ2-1; TRBD2 agrees at 9 bases. This CDR3 is 15 amino acids long. CDR1 LNHDA and CDR2 SQIVND come from the germline V gene (reference sequence). V shed 7 bases and J 6 bases; nucleotides not matched to a gene: 10.

This rearrangement joins TRBV25-1 to TRBJ2-7, with 7 nucleotides matching TRBD2. The V and J ends lost 4 bases and 3 bases, in that order; junction bases with no gene match: 9. This CDR3 has 15 amino acids. From germline, CDR1 is MGHDK and CDR2 SYGVNS. This CDR3 is CASSGPGGSLYEQYF. The CDR3 region has the DNA TGTGCCAGCAGTGGTCCGGGCGGGAGTCTCTACGAGCAGTACTTC.

The chain combines TRBV2 with TRBJ1-5, with D unresolved. V was cut by 1 base and J by 4 bases, with 8 bases left in between. There are 14 residues in the CDR3. Germline CDR1 is SNHLY and CDR2 is FYNNEI. In DNA, the CDR3 is TGTGCCAGCAGTGAAGGATCAGTAAATCAGCCCCAGCATTTT. Translating gives CASSEGSVNQPQHF. Looking up the rest from reference TRBV2 and TRBJ1-5 gives the full variable domain: EPEVTQTPSHQVTQMGQEVILRCVPISNHLYFYWYRQILGQKVEFLVSFYNNEISEKSEIFDDQFSVERPDGSNFTLKIRSTKLEDSAMYFCASSEGSVNQPQHFGDGTRLSIL.

The chain carries TRBV14 and TRBJ2-7, with D possibly TRBD1 on 5 matching bases. The CDR3 is made up of 13 amino acids. Germline assignment: CDR1 SGHDN and CDR2 FVKESK. V lost 6 bases and J 3 bases, leaving 12 bases between the germline ends. The CDR3 DNA reads TGTGCCAGCAGGGGCTCAGGGATCTACGAGCAGTACTTC. Translating it yields CASRGSGIYEQYF.

This chain joins TRBV19 and TRBJ2-7; no reliable D call. This CDR3 comprises 14 residues. From germline, CDR1 is LNHDA and CDR2 SQIVND (reference sequence). V was clipped by 5 bases and J by 2 bases, with 13 bases between them. The CDR3 spells CASSPRRNTYEQYF. The CDR3 DNA is TGTGCCAGTAGTCCTAGACGGAATACCTACGAGCAGTACTTC.

The V call is TRBV5-6, the J call TRBJ2-7; D unresolved. V was trimmed by 5 bases and J by 2 bases, leaving 11 bases between them. CDR1 SGHDT and CDR2 YYEEEE come from the germline V gene. The CDR3 runs 13 residues. The CDR3: CASRPGSAYEQYF. The DNA of the CDR3 is TGTGCCAGCAGACCCGGGTCAGCCTACGAGCAGTACTTC.

This clone was detected once. The chain employs TRBV5-5 and TRBJ2-5, with 11 bases fitting TRBD1. After removal of 3 bases from V and 4 bases from J, the junction contained 5 bases not matched to a gene. The CDR3 covers 15 residues. CDR1 and CDR2 from the germline V gene are SGHKS and YYEKEE (reference sequence). The CDR3 loop is CASSWGQGVSETQYF. DNA for the CDR3: TGTGCCAGCAGCTGGGGACAGGGGGTGTCAGAGACCCAGTACTTC.

This sequence joins TRBV2 and TRBJ1-1, with TRBD1 matching over 10 bases. The CDR3 is 15 amino acids. Germline V gene data show CDR1 as SNHLY and CDR2 as FYNNEI. Unmatched junction bases numbered 7, after V lost 9 bases and J lost 0 bases. The CDR3 loop reads CASFDRGLVNTEAFF. Here the CDR3 DNA reads TGTGCCAGTTTCGACAGGGGGCTGGTGAACACTGAAGCTTTCTTT. The full variable domain, with the rest looked up from reference TRBV2 and TRBJ1-1, is EPEVTQTPSHQVTQMGQEVILRCVPISNHLYFYWYRQILGQKVEFLVSFYNNEISEKSEIFDDQFSVERPDGSNFTLKIRSTKLEDSAMYFCASFDRGLVNTEAFFGQGTRLTVV.

The CDR3 here is CASSKSLGRPQMDEQFF. In DNA, the CDR3 is TGTGCCAGCAGCAAATCCCTAGGTAGGCCTCAAATGGATGAGCAGTTCTTC. This chain links TRBV21-1 with TRBJ2-1; the table's D call TRBD2 went unverified against the DNA. TRBV21-1 is designated a pseudogene. This CDR3 has 17 amino acids.

This chain connects TRBV5-1 to TRBJ2-6; a weak D match, TRBD2 (5 bases). This CDR3 comprises 15 residues. Germline values: CDR1 SGHRS, CDR2 YFSETQ. V shed 4 bases and J shed 3 bases, with 11 bases lying between them. CDR3 protein: CASSPTTSGANVLTF. Here the CDR3 DNA reads TGCGCCAGCAGCCCCACTACTAGTGGGGCCAACGTCCTGACTTTC.

The chain combines TRBV28 with TRBJ1-2, with 12 bases that match TRBD1. Germline V gene sequence: CDR1 MDHEN, CDR2 SYDVKM. The J segment lost 10 bases and the V segment lost 8 bases, leaving 17 bases of the junction unmatched. The CDR3 sequence is 16 residues long. The CDR3 spells CASGAWGTGGAGPYTF. The CDR3 nucleotides are TGTGCCAGCGGAGCCTGGGGGACAGGGGGCGCTGGTCCCTACACCTTC.

This chain links TRBV30 with TRBJ2-1; TRBD2 matches at 9 bases. The CDR3 totals 15 residues. Germline lookup yields CDR1 GTSNPN and CDR2 SVGIG (reference sequence). Trimming cost V 5 bases and J 2 bases; bases outside gene matches: 7. The CDR3 is CAWSKTSGPYNEQFF. The CDR3, as DNA: TGTGCCTGGTCAAAGACTAGCGGTCCCTACAATGAGCAGTTCTTC.

This rearrangement joins TRBV29-1 to TRBJ2-5; 8 bases fit TRBD1. CDR1 is SQVTM, CDR2 ANQGSEA, per germline. This CDR3 has 14 residues. V was pared by 4 bases and J by 5 bases, with 9 bases of the junction left unmatched. This chain's CDR3 is CSVGRTGLGETQYF. CDR3 DNA: TGCAGCGTTGGGAGGACAGGGTTGGGGGAGACCCAGTACTTC.

The chain joins TRBV5-1 to TRBJ2-7; 8 positions match TRBD2. Germline loops: CDR1 SGHRS, CDR2 YFSETQ. Germline trimming cut 1 base from V and 0 bases from J; bases unmatched to any gene: 0. The CDR3 spans 14 residues. The CDR3 region is CASSLSGSSYEQYF. CDR3 nucleotides: TGCGCCAGCAGCTTGAGCGGGAGCTCCTACGAGCAGTACTTC.